These 27 T cell receptor beta chains share one sample of origin, sequenced in a study of blood T cell repertoires in COVID-19. The table came from immunoSEQ multiplex PCR; TCRdb's copy has only in-frame clones and leaves some out. This sample has 250,000 to 300,000 clones, with around nine tenths found just once. Sequencing was performed on PBMCs or T cells enriched from blood (not recorded which). Receptors were obtained from a woman aged 60-75 years who had recovered from COVID-19.

The chain recombines TRBV4-2 with TRBJ1-2, with D possibly TRBD1 on 6 matching bases. Germline lookup yields CDR1 LGHNA and CDR2 YNFKEQ. V lost 2 bases to trimming and J lost 5 bases, with 15 bases between them. This CDR3 is 15 amino acids long. In DNA, the CDR3 is TGTGCCAGCAGCCAATCTCAAGGGGGTCAGTATGGCTACACCTTC. Translating gives CASSQSQGGQYGYTF.

The rearrangement joins TRBV29-1 to TRBJ1-2, with 7 bases aligning to TRBD1. The V and J ends lost 5 bases and 6 bases, in that order; junction bases with no gene match: 9. This CDR3 has 13 residues. From germline, CDR1 is SQVTM and CDR2 ANQGSEA. The CDR3 region has the DNA TGCAGCGTTCGTTCACAGGGGAACGATGGCTACACCTTC. Translating it yields CSVRSQGNDGYTF.

The rearrangement links TRBV6-5 to TRBJ2-6, with 7 nucleotides matching TRBD1. The J segment lost 2 bases and the V segment lost 6 bases, leaving 4 bases of the junction unmatched. From germline, CDR1 is MNHEY and CDR2 SVGAGI. This CDR3 has 15 residues. DNA for the CDR3: TGTGCCAGCAGAGGGGGCTCGGCTGGGGCCAACGTCCTGACTTTC. Translated, it gives CASRGGSAGANVLTF.

The chain recombines TRBV12-5 with TRBJ2-5, with D possibly matching TRBD1 (6 bases). The germline gives CDR1 LGHNT, CDR2 FRNRAP. The V gene lost 6 bases and the J gene lost 2 bases, with 10 bases spanning the gap. CDR3 length equals 13 residues. The CDR3 DNA is TGTGCTAGTGGCCTGACAGGTCAAGAGACCCAGTACTTC. Translated, it gives CASGLTGQETQYF.

V is TRBV15 and J is TRBJ2-1; TRBD1 matches at 10 bases. The CDR3 is 17 residues long. Unmatched junction bases numbered 10, after V lost 1 base and J lost 7 bases. From germline, CDR1 is LNHNV and CDR2 YYDKDF (reference sequence). CDR3 loop: CATSRAAQGQGSNEQFF. The DNA for the CDR3 is TGTGCCACCAGCAGAGCTGCCCAGGGACAGGGGAGTAATGAGCAGTTCTTC.

This clone occurred once. The CDR3 is CATSDDRGPAKNIQYF. The CDR3 nucleotides read TGTGCCACCAGTGATGATAGGGGGCCGGCCAAAAACATTCAGTACTTC. The V call is TRBV24-1, the J call TRBJ2-4; 7 nucleotides agree with TRBD1. V was pared by 3 bases and J by 1 base, with 5 bases of the junction left unmatched. The CDR3 spans 16 residues. Germline V lookup: CDR1 KGHDR, CDR2 SFDVKD.

The chain links TRBV15 to TRBJ1-2, with 7 bases fitting TRBD1. Trimming at V came to 0 bases and at J to 9 bases, leaving 1 base not matched to a gene. CDR3 size: 12 residues. The germline V gene has CDR1 LNHNV and CDR2 YYDKDF (reference sequence). CDR3 sequence: CATSRDRGSYTF. Here the CDR3 DNA reads TGTGCCACCAGCAGAGACAGGGGGAGCTACACCTTC.

The chain links TRBV7-3 to TRBJ2-1; 10 bases map to TRBD2. V trimming: 0 bases; J trimming: 4 bases; junction bases outside the gene matches: 9. The germline gives CDR1 SGHTA, CDR2 FQGTGA. This CDR3 spans 18 amino acids. The CDR3 here is CASSLTSSSGSVYNEQFF. The CDR3 nucleotides are TGTGCCAGCAGCTTAACGTCTTCTAGCGGGAGTGTTTACAATGAGCAGTTCTTC.

Comments on this clone: Its ends do not fully match the called genes, so a read error is possible. J is TRBJ2-1 and V is TRBV7-7, with 9 bases lining up with TRBD1. Germline V gives CDR1 SSHAT, CDR2 FNYEAQ (reference sequence). The CDR3 runs to 15 residues. The CDR3 reads CASSSGTGFSNEQFF. For the CDR3, the DNA is TGTGCTAGCAGCTCCGGGACAGGGTTTAGCAATGAGCAGTTCTTC. Full variable domain (rest looked up from reference TRBV7-7 and TRBJ2-1): GAGVSQSPRYKVTKRGQDVTLRCDPISSHATLYWYQQALGQGPEFLTYFNYEAQPDKSGLPSDRFSAERPEGSISTLTIQRTEQRDSAMYRCASSSGTGFSNEQFFGPGTRLTVL.

This chain connects TRBV9 to TRBJ1-2; 7 bases agree with TRBD1. The germline CDR1 and CDR2 sequences are SGDLS and YYNGEE. V trimming: 4 bases; J trimming: 4 bases; junction bases outside the gene matches: 13. This CDR3 is built from 16 residues. This CDR3 is CASSTPTGRAPYGYTF. CDR3 DNA sequence: TGTGCCAGCAGCACCCCGACAGGGCGGGCTCCCTATGGCTACACCTTC.

This chain links TRBV19 with TRBJ2-2; 12 nucleotides agree with TRBD2. From germline, CDR1 is LNHDA and CDR2 SQIVND (reference sequence). The trim removed 6 bases at V and 6 bases at J, leaving 14 bases unmatched. The CDR3 has 18 amino acids. CDR3 residues: CASSERLAGVGRAGELFF. The DNA for the CDR3 is TGTGCCAGTAGCGAAAGACTAGCGGGAGTGGGTAGAGCCGGGGAGCTGTTTTTT.

This chain links TRBV5-6 with TRBJ2-3; 11 positions match TRBD2. The CDR3 length is 15 residues. The germline V gene has CDR1 SGHDT and CDR2 YYEEEE. V lost 1 base to trimming and J lost 4 bases; unmatched junction nucleotides: 2. As DNA, the CDR3 is TGTGCCAGCAGCTTGAAACTAGCGGGAGCAGATACGCAGTATTTT. It codes for CASSLKLAGADTQYF.

The chain combines TRBV9 with TRBJ2-4, with 7 positions matching TRBD2. This CDR3 is built from 17 residues. J was trimmed by 8 bases and V by 3 bases; bases with no gene match: 17. The germline CDR1 and CDR2 sequences are SGDLS and YYNGEE. The CDR3 here is CASSALGGGSPSDIQYF. The CDR3 DNA is TGTGCCAGCAGCGCGCTCGGCGGGGGATCCCCCTCGGACATTCAGTACTTC.

This clone has only one observation. V and J are TRBV9 and TRBJ2-6, with D possibly TRBD1 on 6 matching bases. Trimming removed 0 bases at V and 0 bases at J, with 19 bases between. The germline V gene encodes CDR1 SGDLS and CDR2 YYNGEE. The CDR3 sequence is 20 residues long. The chain's CDR3 is CASSVGWGEGDPSGANVLTF. CDR3 DNA sequence: TGTGCCAGCAGCGTAGGATGGGGAGAGGGGGACCCCTCTGGGGCCAACGTCCTGACTTTC.

V is TRBV7-9 and J is TRBJ2-7; TRBD2 matches 13 bases. Germline loops: CDR1 SEHNR, CDR2 FQNEAQ (reference sequence). The CDR3 runs 15 residues. The V gene end was trimmed by 4 bases and the J gene end by 5 bases; junction bases not matched to a gene: 5. The CDR3 spells CASSSGGLAGNEQYF. Here the CDR3 DNA reads TGTGCCAGCAGCTCCGGGGGACTAGCGGGAAACGAGCAGTACTTC.

The rearrangement uses TRBV19 and TRBJ2-7, with D perhaps matching TRBD2 (6 bases). Between the trimmed V and J ends, which lost 3 bases and 2 bases, there was a span of 11 bases. CDR3 length: 14 residues. CDR1 LNHDA and CDR2 SQIVND come from the germline V gene (reference sequence). The CDR3 DNA sequence: TGTGCCAGTAGTATGGGTAGCGGTCCCTACGAGCAGTACTTC. Translated, it gives CASSMGSGPYEQYF.

The chain is built from TRBV3-1 (or the pseudogene TRBV3-2) and TRBJ1-4; tentatively, D is TRBD1 (5 bases). The CDR3 totals 17 residues. V lost 4 bases and J lost 3, with 18 bases in between. Germline assignment: CDR1 LGHDT and CDR2 YNNKEL (reference sequence). The CDR3 nucleotides read TGTGCCAGCAGCCTCTACTCCAAAGGGGTGGCTAATGAAAAACTGTTTTTT. As protein: CASSLYSKGVANEKLFF.

The J gene is TRBJ2-7, the V gene TRBV12-3 or TRBV12-4; the D gene is possibly TRBD2 (6 bases). Trimming left V 4 bases short and J 3 bases short, with 10 bases between. This CDR3 is 13 amino acids long. CDR3 in amino acids: CASSWAGRYEQYF. The CDR3 nucleotides read TGTGCCAGCAGTTGGGCGGGACGCTACGAGCAGTACTTC.

V gene TRBV2 combines with J gene TRBJ2-3; 7 positions agree with TRBD2. The CDR3 has 14 residues. Germline V lookup: CDR1 SNHLY, CDR2 FYNNEI. Germline trimming cut 3 bases from V and 4 bases from J; bases unmatched to any gene: 4. The CDR3 sequence: CASSDGRFSDTQYF. DNA of the CDR3: TGTGCCAGCAGTGACGGGAGGTTCTCAGATACGCAGTATTTT.

The J gene is TRBJ1-5, the V gene TRBV5-5, with D possibly matching TRBD1 (6 bases). The V end was cut by 4 bases, the J end by 7 bases, with 18 bases between. CDR1 is SGHKS and CDR2 is YYEKEE in the germline V gene (reference sequence). This CDR3 spans 15 amino acids. CDR3 residues: CASSVGGGGSQPQHF. CDR3 nucleotides: TGTGCCAGCAGCGTAGGGGGGGGCGGATCCCAGCCCCAGCATTTT.

The chain is built from TRBV5-1 and TRBJ1-4, with TRBD1 matching 7 bases. Germline V gives CDR1 SGHRS, CDR2 YFSETQ. The CDR3 has 15 residues. V was clipped by 0 bases and J by 7 bases; unmatched bases: 6. This CDR3 is CASSLDAGGSEKLFF. Here the CDR3 DNA reads TGCGCCAGCAGCTTGGATGCAGGGGGAAGTGAAAAACTGTTTTTT.

This clone was seen at least ten times. This chain uses TRBV9 with TRBJ2-1, with 8 bases that match TRBD1. CDR3 length: 15 residues. Germline V gene sequence: CDR1 SGDLS, CDR2 YYNGEE. J was trimmed by 3 bases and V by 5 bases; bases with no gene match: 7. The DNA of the CDR3 is TGTGCCAGCAGTCAAACCGGGACAGGCTACAATGAGCAGTTCTTC. Encoded protein: CASSQTGTGYNEQFF.

DNA of the CDR3: TGTGCCAGCAGCTTGGGGACTTTCCAAGAGACCCAGTACTTC. It is translated as CASSLGTFQETQYF. This chain links TRBV7-9 with TRBJ2-5; the D gene is possibly TRBD2 (6 bases). The CDR3 consists of 14 residues. V gave up 3 bases and J gave up 1 base, with 9 bases separating them. The germline V gene encodes CDR1 SEHNR and CDR2 FQNEAQ (reference sequence).

V and J are TRBV18 and TRBJ2-1; 10 bases align to TRBD2. This CDR3 region has 15 residues. Trimming at V came to 2 bases and at J to 8 bases, leaving 6 bases not matched to a gene. Germline V gene lookup returns CDR1 KGHSH and CDR2 LQKENI. CDR3 protein: CASSPRTSGEDEQFF. CDR3 nucleotides: TGTGCCAGCTCACCAAGGACTAGCGGCGAAGATGAGCAGTTCTTC. Supplemented by reference TRBV18 and TRBJ2-1, the full variable domain reads NAGVMQNPRHLVRRRGQEARLRCSPMKGHSHVYWYRQLPEEGLKFMVYLQKENIIDESGMPKERFSAEFPKEGPSILRIQQVVRGDSAAYFCASSPRTSGEDEQFFGPGTRLTVL.

The chain combines TRBV12-3 or TRBV12-4 with TRBJ1-4, with D tentatively TRBD1 (5 bases). This CDR3 comprises 12 residues. Trimming pared 6 bases from V and 12 bases from J, leaving 14 bases between. DNA for the CDR3: TGTGCCAGCAGCCCACTGGGAGGGGAACTGTTTTTT. Its protein product is CASSPLGGELFF.

This clone was counted a few times. V and J are TRBV5-1 and TRBJ2-1, with 12 nucleotides matching TRBD2. J gave up 7 bases and V 5 bases, and 19 bases lay outside the gene matches. The germline V gene has CDR1 SGHRS and CDR2 YFSETQ. The CDR3 totals 19 residues. In nucleotides, the CDR3 is TGCGCCAGCAGAAAAAGGCCTAGCGGGGGGGCCGGTCTGTGGAATGAGCAGTTCTTC. Amino acid sequence: CASRKRPSGGAGLWNEQFF.

The chain is built from TRBV30 and TRBJ2-5; the match to TRBD2 covers 14 bases. The CDR3 consists of 15 residues. Germline CDR1 is GTSNPN and CDR2 is SVGIG (reference sequence). V was clipped by 4 bases and J by 5 bases; unmatched bases: 6. CDR3: CAWTTSGGARETQYF. The CDR3 DNA reads TGTGCCTGGACGACTAGCGGGGGGGCCAGGGAGACCCAGTACTTC.